Presented here are 17 T cell receptor beta chains from one specimen sequenced in a study of blood T cell repertoires in COVID-19 (dated by TCRdb to about 2020). Library preparation was by the immunoSEQ multiplex PCR assay. Held by TCRdb, this immuneACCESS table contains in-frame sequences only and omits some clones. Under half of the omission traces to an unresolved V gene where checked; the cause of the rest is unknown. This sample comprises about 190,000 clones, about 88% of them detected only once. Together, the top ten hold under 2% of the sample. The sequenced sample consisted of peripheral blood. Receptors were obtained from a young man with active or convalescent COVID-19.

V gene TRBV5-4 combines with J gene TRBJ2-7, with 7 bases identical to TRBD2. The CDR3 is 15 amino acids. CDR1 and CDR2 (germline): SGHNT, YYREEE (reference sequence). The ends lost 4 bases at V and 1 base at J; junction bases unmatched: 8. CDR3 in amino acids: CASSAKSGLSYEQYF. The CDR3 DNA reads as TGTGCCAGCAGCGCCAAGTCGGGACTATCCTACGAGCAGTACTTC.

The rearrangement joins TRBV11-2 to TRBJ1-2, with 11 bases lining up with TRBD1. With 6 bases clipped from V and 7 bases from J, the junction kept 10 bases outside the gene matches. In germline, CDR1 is SGHAT, CDR2 FQNNGV. The length of the CDR3 is 15 residues. The CDR3 DNA reads TGTGCCAGCAGGGGACCGGGACAGGGGGAGGGTGGCTACACCTTC. Translation: CASRGPGQGEGGYTF.

V gene TRBV2 combines with J gene TRBJ2-1; the match to TRBD2 covers 8 bases. Germline V gene lookup returns CDR1 SNHLY and CDR2 FYNNEI. V was pared by 5 bases and J by 7 bases, with 7 bases of the junction left unmatched. The CDR3 is 14 residues long. CDR3 coding DNA: TGTGCCAGCAGTATCAGCGGGAGAGGGAATGAGCAGTTCTTC. It specifies CASSISGRGNEQFF.

J is TRBJ1-1 and V is TRBV19, with D possibly TRBD1 on 5 matching bases. The germline V gene has CDR1 LNHDA and CDR2 SQIVND (reference sequence). Trimming removed 3 bases at V and 0 bases at J, with 11 bases between. This CDR3 has 15 residues. CDR3 bases: TGTGCCAGTAGTATCAGTCAGGGCGTGAACACTGAAGCTTTCTTT. It yields the protein CASSISQGVNTEAFF.

V is TRBV4-1 and J is TRBJ1-6; D possibly corresponds to TRBD1 (5 bases). CDR3 length: 18 residues. V lost 0 bases, J lost 6 bases, and 18 bases lay in between. The germline gives CDR1 MGHRA, CDR2 YSYEKL. The chain's CDR3 is CASSQDVGRQGGNSPLHF. CDR3 nucleotide sequence: TGCGCCAGCAGCCAAGATGTAGGCCGGCAGGGAGGTAATTCACCCCTCCACTTT.

This chain joins TRBV14 and TRBJ1-2; no clear D. The CDR3 consists of 13 residues. The germline V gene has CDR1 SGHDN and CDR2 FVKESK. The ends were cut back, 0 bases at V and 8 bases at J, with 10 bases in the middle. CDR3 residues: CASSQDRARGYTF. The CDR3, as DNA: TGTGCCAGCAGCCAAGACCGCGCGAGAGGCTACACCTTC.

This chain joins TRBV24-1 and TRBJ1-2, with 9 bases matching TRBD1. Germline values: CDR1 KGHDR, CDR2 SFDVKD. The CDR3 is 17 residues long. The junction had 11 bases not matched to a gene; V was cut back by 4 bases and J by 3 bases. The CDR3 loop is CATSENYWDREDYGYTF. The CDR3 coding sequence is TGTGCCACCAGTGAAAATTATTGGGACAGGGAGGACTATGGCTACACCTTC.

V and J are TRBV3-1 (or the pseudogene TRBV3-2) and TRBJ1-6; no firm D call. The CDR3 length is 17 residues. Looked up from germline, CDR1 is LGHDT and CDR2 is YNNKEL (reference sequence). Deletions cut 2 bases from V and 3 bases from J, with 14 bases between. CDR3 region: CASSQQASSLYNSPLHF. In DNA, the CDR3 is TGTGCCAGCAGCCAACAGGCATCCTCCCTCTATAATTCACCCCTCCACTTT.

The J gene is TRBJ2-7, the V gene TRBV25-1; a weak D match, TRBD2 (5 bases). V lost 5 bases to trimming and J lost 3 bases, with 11 bases between them. This CDR3 region has 13 residues. Per the germline V gene, CDR1 is MGHDK and CDR2 is SYGVNS. In DNA form, the CDR3 reads TGTGCCAGCAGTCGGGATCCCTTCTACGAGCAGTACTTC. This translates into CASSRDPFYEQYF.

The chain combines TRBV30 with TRBJ1-1; D possibly corresponds to TRBD1 (5 bases). V shed 1 base and J shed 1 base, with 7 bases lying between them. The CDR3 covers 13 residues. From germline, CDR1 is GTSNPN and CDR2 SVGIG (reference sequence). This chain's CDR3 is CAWSATANTEAFF. CDR3 sequence (DNA): TGTGCCTGGAGTGCGACAGCGAACACTGAAGCTTTCTTT.

There are a few counts of this clone. The chain links TRBV7-9 to TRBJ2-7, with 7 positions matching TRBD1. Germline lookup yields CDR1 SEHNR and CDR2 FQNEAQ (reference sequence). The V segment lost 4 bases and the J segment 4 bases; nucleotides outside the gene matches: 4. The CDR3 sequence is 13 residues long. The CDR3 here is CASSSGTVYEQYF. The CDR3 nucleotides are TGTGCCAGCAGCTCCGGGACAGTTTACGAGCAGTACTTC.

V gene TRBV4-3 combines with J gene TRBJ1-5, with unresolved D. Looked up from germline, CDR1 is LGHNA and CDR2 is YSLEER. This CDR3 contains 15 residues. Deletions cut 0 bases from V and 4 bases from J, with 10 bases between. This chain's CDR3 is CASSQDGSRNQPQHF. CDR3 bases: TGCGCCAGCAGCCAAGATGGCTCCCGAAATCAGCCCCAGCATTTT.

The chain combines TRBV29-1 with TRBJ2-7; TRBD1 matches at 7 bases. The CDR3 contains 14 residues. The V gene's germline CDR1 is SQVTM and CDR2 ANQGSEA. V shed 7 bases and J 2 bases; nucleotides not matched to a gene: 11. The CDR3 region has the DNA TGCAGCGCCATCCGGGACAGAATTACCTACGAGCAGTACTTC. This sequence encodes CSAIRDRITYEQYF.

The chain joins TRBV25-1 to TRBJ2-5; a weak D match, TRBD2 (7 bases). From germline, CDR1 is MGHDK and CDR2 SYGVNS. The CDR3 sequence is 15 residues long. Between the trimmed V and J ends, which lost 3 bases and 3 bases, there was a span of 14 bases. The DNA of the CDR3 is TGTGCCAGCAGTGATAGGGGGGGCGCTAAAGAGACCCAGTACTTC. This codes for CASSDRGGAKETQYF.

CDR3 loop: CAWSPNRDSWKMGTIYF. Written as DNA, the CDR3 is TGTGCCTGGAGTCCGAACCGGGACAGTTGGAAAATGGGCACCATATATTTT. V and J are TRBV30 and TRBJ1-3, with 7 bases lining up with TRBD1. The junction had 19 bases not matched to a gene; V was cut back by 2 bases and J by 9 bases. Germline assignment: CDR1 GTSNPN and CDR2 SVGIG (reference sequence). This CDR3 is 17 amino acids long.

The rearrangement joins TRBV3-1 (or the pseudogene TRBV3-2) to TRBJ1-2, with 8 nucleotides matching TRBD1. With 5 bases clipped from V and 8 bases from J, the junction kept 7 bases outside the gene matches. CDR3 length: 13 amino acids. CDR1 LGHDT and CDR2 YNNKEL come from the germline V gene (reference sequence). CDR3 coding DNA: TGTGCCAGCAGCGTGCAGGGGGCTGGAGGCTACACCTTC. Translation gives CASSVQGAGGYTF.

V usage is TRBV4-1 and J usage is TRBJ1-2, with 9 bases matching TRBD1. Per germline, CDR1 MGHRA and CDR2 YSYEKL. V gave up 1 base and J gave up 3 bases; unmatched junction bases: 3. This CDR3 region has 15 residues. The CDR3 loop reads CASSQGRDRDYGYTF. CDR3 coding DNA: TGCGCCAGCAGCCAAGGCCGGGACAGGGACTATGGCTACACCTTC.